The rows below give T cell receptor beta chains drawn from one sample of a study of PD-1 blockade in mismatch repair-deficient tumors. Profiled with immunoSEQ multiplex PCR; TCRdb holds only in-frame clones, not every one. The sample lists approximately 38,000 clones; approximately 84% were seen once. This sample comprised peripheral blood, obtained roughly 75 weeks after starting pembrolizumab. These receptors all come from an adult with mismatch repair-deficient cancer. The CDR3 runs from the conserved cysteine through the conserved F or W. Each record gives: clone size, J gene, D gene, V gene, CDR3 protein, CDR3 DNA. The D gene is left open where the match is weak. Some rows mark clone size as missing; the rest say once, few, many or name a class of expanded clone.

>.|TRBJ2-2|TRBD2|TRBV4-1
CASSLAGESTGELFF
TGCGCCAGCAGCCTAGCGGGAGAGAGCACCGGGGAGCTGTTTTTT
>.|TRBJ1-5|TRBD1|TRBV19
CASSDRGGNQPQHF
TGTGCCAGTAGTGACAGGGGGGGCAATCAGCCCCAGCATTTT
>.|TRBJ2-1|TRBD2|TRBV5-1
CASSPPTGLAGEPSEQFF
TGCGCCAGCAGCCCGCCAACGGGACTAGCGGGAGAACCTAGTGAGCAGTTCTTC
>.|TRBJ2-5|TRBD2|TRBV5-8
CASSLAGLAGKETQYF
TGTGCCAGCAGCTTGGCCGGGCTAGCGGGCAAAGAGACCCAGTACTTC
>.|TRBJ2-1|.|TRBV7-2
CASSLAGKYEQFF
TGTGCCAGCAGCTTAGCTGGTAAATATGAGCAGTTCTTC
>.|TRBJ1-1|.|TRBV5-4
CASSLATGSNTEAFF
TGTGCCAGCAGCTTAGCTACAGGTTCCAACACTGAAGCTTTCTTT
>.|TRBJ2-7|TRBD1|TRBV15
CATSIAPGQNYEQYF
TGTGCCACCAGCATTGCACCGGGACAGAACTACGAGCAGTACTTC
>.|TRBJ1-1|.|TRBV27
CASSPQEIGTEAFF
TGTGCCAGCAGTCCACAAGAGATTGGGACTGAAGCTTTCTTT
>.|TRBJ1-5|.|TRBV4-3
CASSQRAHGASNQPQHF
TGCGCCAGCAGCCAAAGGGCCCACGGGGCGAGTAATCAGCCCCAGCATTTT
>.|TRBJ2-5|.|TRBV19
CASSSSSRSGQETQYF
TGTGCCAGTAGCTCCTCCTCCAGGTCAGGCCAAGAGACCCAGTACTTC
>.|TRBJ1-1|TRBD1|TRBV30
CAWKYGTVLEAFF
TGTGCCTGGAAATACGGGACAGTACTTGAAGCTTTCTTT
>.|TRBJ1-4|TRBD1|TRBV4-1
CASSRYRGPDEKLFF
TGCGCCAGCAGCAGATACAGGGGACCAGATGAAAAACTGTTTTTT
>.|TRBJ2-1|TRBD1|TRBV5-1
CASSSLGQGHYNEQFF
TGCGCCAGCAGCTCCCTCGGACAGGGCCACTACAATGAGCAGTTCTTC
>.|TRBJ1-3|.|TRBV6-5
CASSPEAPGNTIYF
TGTGCCAGCAGTCCCGAAGCACCCGGAAACACCATATATTTT
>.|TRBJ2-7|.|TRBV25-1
CASSELGRAEQYF
TGTGCCAGCAGTGAATTGGGCAGGGCCGAGCAGTACTTC
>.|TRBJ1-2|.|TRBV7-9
CASNLEGLGFDYGYTF
TGTGCCAGCAATTTGGAGGGTTTGGGGTTTGACTATGGCTACACCTTC
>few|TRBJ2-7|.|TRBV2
CASTTGIEQYF
TGTGCCAGCACAACAGGGATCGAGCAGTACTTC
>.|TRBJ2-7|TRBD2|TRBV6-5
CASSRTSTSAEQYF
TGTGCCAGCAGTAGAACCTCAACTAGCGCTGAGCAGTACTTC
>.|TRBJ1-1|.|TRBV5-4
CASSLALQNTEAFF
TGTGCCAGCAGCTTGGCCCTCCAGAACACTGAAGCTTTCTTT
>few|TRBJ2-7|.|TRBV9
CASSNRDLGEQYF
TGTGCCAGCAGCAATCGGGATCTGGGCGAGCAGTACTTC
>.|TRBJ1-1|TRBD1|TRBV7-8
CASSADRGNTEAFF
TGTGCCAGCAGCGCCGACAGGGGGAACACTGAAGCTTTCTTT
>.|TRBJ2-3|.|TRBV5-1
CASSPVGRPTDTQYF
TGCGCCAGCAGCCCCGTGGGAAGGCCTACAGATACGCAGTATTTT
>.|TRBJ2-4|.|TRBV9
CASSVRGGNIQYF
TGTGCCAGCAGCGTACGCGGAGGGAACATTCAGTACTTC
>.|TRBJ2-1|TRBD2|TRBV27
CASSLTGLAGDRYNEQFF
TGTGCCAGCAGTTTAACGGGCCTAGCGGGAGACCGATACAATGAGCAGTTCTTC
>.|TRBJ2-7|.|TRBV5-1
CASSLVVGVFTYEQYF
TGCGCCAGCAGCTTGGTTGTGGGCGTTTTCACCTACGAGCAGTACTTC
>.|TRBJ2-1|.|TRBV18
CASSPPIREANEQFF
TGTGCCAGCTCACCACCGATCAGGGAGGCAAATGAGCAGTTCTTC
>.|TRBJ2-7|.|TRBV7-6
CASSSQGKAYEQYF
TGTGCCAGCAGCTCTCAGGGGAAAGCCTACGAGCAGTACTTC
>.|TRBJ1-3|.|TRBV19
CASSSGAPGNTIYF
TGTGCCAGTAGTTCAGGGGCCCCTGGAAACACCATATATTTT
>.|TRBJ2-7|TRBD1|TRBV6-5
CATSTGQGGEQYF
TGTGCCACAAGCACGGGACAGGGGGGCGAGCAGTACTTC
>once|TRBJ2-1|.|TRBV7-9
CASSLVPPHEQFF
TGTGCCAGCAGCTTAGTCCCCCCCCATGAGCAGTTCTTC
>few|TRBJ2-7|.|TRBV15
CATSVMELSYEQYF
TGTGCCACCAGCGTTATGGAGTTGTCCTACGAGCAGTACTTC
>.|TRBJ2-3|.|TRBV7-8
CASSAGHAGTDTQYF
TGTGCCAGCAGCGCGGGACACGCTGGCACAGATACGCAGTATTTT
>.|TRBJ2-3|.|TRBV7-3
CASSLSLGSSDTQYF
TGTGCCAGCAGCTTATCCCTTGGGAGCAGCGATACGCAGTATTTT
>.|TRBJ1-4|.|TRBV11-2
CASSFPSEKLFF
TGTGCCAGCAGCTTCCCCAGCGAAAAACTGTTTTTT
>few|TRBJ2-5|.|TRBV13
CASSGTDQETQYF
TGTGCCAGCTCCGGGACTGATCAAGAGACCCAGTACTTC
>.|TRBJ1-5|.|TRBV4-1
CASSEYLGGNQPQHF
TGCGCCAGCAGCGAGTATCTAGGAGGCAATCAGCCCCAGCATTTT
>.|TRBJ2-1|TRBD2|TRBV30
CAWRASGINEQFF
TGTGCCTGGAGGGCTAGCGGTATCAATGAGCAGTTCTTC
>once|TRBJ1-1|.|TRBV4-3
CASSQVRSGGAGTEAFF
TGCGCCAGCAGCCAAGTTAGATCGGGGGGCGCGGGGACTGAAGCTTTCTTT
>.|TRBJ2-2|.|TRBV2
CASSTETTGELFF
TGTGCCAGCAGTACAGAGACCACCGGGGAGCTGTTTTTT
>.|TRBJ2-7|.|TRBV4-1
CASSQARSSANYYEQYF
TGCGCCAGCAGCCAAGCTAGGTCGTCTGCGAACTATTACGAGCAGTACTTC
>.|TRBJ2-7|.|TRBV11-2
CASSPSPNRRSYEQYF
TGTGCCAGCAGCCCCTCCCCTAACCGGCGCTCCTACGAGCAGTACTTC
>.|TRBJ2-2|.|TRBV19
CASSIGGTGELFF
TGTGCCAGTAGTATAGGTGGGACCGGGGAGCTGTTTTTT
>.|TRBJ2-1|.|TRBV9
CASSDPRNEQFF
TGTGCCAGCAGCGACCCTAGGAATGAGCAGTTCTTC
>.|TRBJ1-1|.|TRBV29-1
CSVPRPGNARGTEAFF
TGCAGCGTCCCGCGGCCGGGGAACGCGCGGGGCACTGAAGCTTTCTTT
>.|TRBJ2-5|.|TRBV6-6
CASRRTPSPTQYF
TGTGCCAGCAGGCGGACACCTTCCCCGACCCAGTACTTC
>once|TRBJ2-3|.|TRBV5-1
CASSLDGHSTDTQYF
TGCGCCAGCAGCCTAGACGGGCATAGCACAGATACGCAGTATTTT